This TCR beta chain was obtained from a study of blood T cell repertoires in COVID-19. Study-level background: Donors in the United States, Italy and Spain gave samples during acute or convalescent COVID-19. PBMCs, B-cell-depleted T cells, or T cells provided the cDNA or gDNA that made up the material.

Produced via immunoSEQ multiplex PCR; TCRdb's table is partial and in-frame only. Among some 350,000 clones listed, roughly nine tenths were seen once. The germline gives CDR1 LGHDT, CDR2 YNNKEL (reference sequence). This CDR3 comprises 15 residues. The V and J ends lost 3 bases and 2 bases, in that order; junction bases with no gene match: 4. Seattle-derived patients entered the study during active infection and were followed longitudinally. The sequence was collected from a woman between 25 and 40 years old with COVID-19, enrolled during active disease. The V and J genes are TRBV3-1 (or the pseudogene TRBV3-2) and TRBJ2-3, with TRBD1 identical over 8 bases. The sequencing input was peripheral blood. The chain's CDR3 is CASSQTGEVTDTQYF. CDR3 in DNA: TGTGCCAGCAGCCAGACAGGGGAAGTCACAGATACGCAGTATTTT.